The clone carrying this T cell receptor (beta chain) turned up a few times. This sample is drawn from a study of T cells after yellow fever vaccination. TCRdb analysed the 5' RACE reads with MiXCR anew, one entry per CDR3 protein. The table lists about 300,000 distinct CDR3 sequences, roughly 4% of them singletons. V was clipped by 2 bases and J by 6 bases; unmatched bases: 11. There are 16 residues in the CDR3. CDR1 is MNHEY, CDR2 SVGEGT, per germline. V is TRBV6-2 or TRBV6-3 and J is TRBJ2-3; 7 bases agree with TRBD1. This receptor was obtained from a man aged 18 to 29 who received the YFV17D yellow fever vaccine. The input for sequencing was PBMCs, taken 5 days after the yellow fever booster vaccination. The CDR3 protein is CASSYLDRVEGDTQYF. For the CDR3, the DNA is TGTGCCAGCAGTTACCTCGACAGGGTTGAAGGGGATACGCAGTATTTT.